This T cell receptor beta chain is from a study of immune characterization of retroperitoneal liposarcoma. The CDR3 length is 15 residues. Germline V gene lookup returns CDR1 SGHVS and CDR2 FNYEAQ. V was clipped by 2 bases and J by 4 bases; unmatched bases: 4. MiXCR was run by TCRdb on the PCR reads, yielding one entry per CDR3 protein. The sample consists of some 10,000 distinct CDR3 sequences, 25% to 35% of them appearing once. This clonotype was detected ten times or more. This receptor was identified in a female donor with retroperitoneal liposarcoma. Sequenced input: tumor tissue. V and J are TRBV7-6 and TRBJ1-5; 8 nucleotides match TRBD1. CDR3: CASSLIQGGNQPQHF. The DNA of the CDR3 is TGTGCCAGCAGCTTAATACAGGGGGGGAATCAGCCCCAGCATTTT.